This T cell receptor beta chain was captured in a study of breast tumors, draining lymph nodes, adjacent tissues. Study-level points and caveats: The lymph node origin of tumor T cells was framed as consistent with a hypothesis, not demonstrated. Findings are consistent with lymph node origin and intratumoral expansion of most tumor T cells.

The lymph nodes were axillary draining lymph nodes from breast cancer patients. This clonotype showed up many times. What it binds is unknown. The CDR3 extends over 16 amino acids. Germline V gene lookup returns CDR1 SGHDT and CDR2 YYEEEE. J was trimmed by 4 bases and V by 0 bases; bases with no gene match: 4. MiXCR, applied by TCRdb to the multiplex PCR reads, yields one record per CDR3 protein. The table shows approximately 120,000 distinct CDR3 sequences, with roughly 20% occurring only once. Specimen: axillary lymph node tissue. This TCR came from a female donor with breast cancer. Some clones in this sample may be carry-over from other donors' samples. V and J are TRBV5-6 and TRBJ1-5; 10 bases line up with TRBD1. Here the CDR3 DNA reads TGTGCCAGCAGCTTGGAACCGGGACAGGGGAATCAGCCCCAGCATTTT. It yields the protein CASSLEPGQGNQPQHF.